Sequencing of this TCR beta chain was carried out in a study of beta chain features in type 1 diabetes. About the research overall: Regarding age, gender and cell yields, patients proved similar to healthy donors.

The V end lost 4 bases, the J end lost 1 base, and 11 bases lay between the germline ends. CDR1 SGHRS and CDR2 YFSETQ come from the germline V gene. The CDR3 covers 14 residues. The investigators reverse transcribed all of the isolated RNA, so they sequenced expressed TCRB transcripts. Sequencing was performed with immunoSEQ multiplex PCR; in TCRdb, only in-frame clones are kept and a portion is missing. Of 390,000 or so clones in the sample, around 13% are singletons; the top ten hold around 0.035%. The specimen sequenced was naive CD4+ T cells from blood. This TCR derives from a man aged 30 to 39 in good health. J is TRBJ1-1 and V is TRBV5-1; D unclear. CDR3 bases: TGCGCCAGCAGCCCTAGCGTCCCGAACACTGAAGCTTTCTTT. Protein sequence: CASSPSVPNTEAFF.